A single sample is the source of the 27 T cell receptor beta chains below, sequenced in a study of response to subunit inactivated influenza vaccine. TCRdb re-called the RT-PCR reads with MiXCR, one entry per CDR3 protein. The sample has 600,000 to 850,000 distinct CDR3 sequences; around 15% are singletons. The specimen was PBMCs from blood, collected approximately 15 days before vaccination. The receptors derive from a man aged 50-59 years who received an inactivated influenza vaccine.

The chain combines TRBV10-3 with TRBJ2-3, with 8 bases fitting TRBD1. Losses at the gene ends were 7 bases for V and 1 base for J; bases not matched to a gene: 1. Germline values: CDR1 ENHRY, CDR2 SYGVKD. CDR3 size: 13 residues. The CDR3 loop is CAIMDRGTDTQYF. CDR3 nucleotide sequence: TGTGCCATCATGGACAGGGGCACAGATACGCAGTATTTT.

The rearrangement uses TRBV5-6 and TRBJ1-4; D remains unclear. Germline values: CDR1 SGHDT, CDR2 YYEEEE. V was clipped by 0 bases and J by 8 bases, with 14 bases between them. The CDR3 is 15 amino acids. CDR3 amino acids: CASSLGRGVGEKLFF. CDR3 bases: TGTGCCAGCAGCTTGGGACGAGGCGTTGGAGAAAAACTGTTTTTT.

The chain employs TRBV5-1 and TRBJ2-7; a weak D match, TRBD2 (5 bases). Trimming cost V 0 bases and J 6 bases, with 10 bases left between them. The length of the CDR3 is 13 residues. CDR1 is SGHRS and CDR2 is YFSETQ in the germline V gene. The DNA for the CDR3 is TGCGCCAGCAGCTTGGCCCTCGGAGGCGAGCAGTACTTC. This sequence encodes CASSLALGGEQYF.

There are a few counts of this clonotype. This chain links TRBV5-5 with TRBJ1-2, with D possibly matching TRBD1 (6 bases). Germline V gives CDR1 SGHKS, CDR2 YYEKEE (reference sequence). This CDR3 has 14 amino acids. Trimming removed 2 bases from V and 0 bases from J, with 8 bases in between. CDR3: CASSFRTANYGYTF. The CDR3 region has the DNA TGTGCCAGCAGCTTCCGGACAGCTAACTATGGCTACACCTTC.

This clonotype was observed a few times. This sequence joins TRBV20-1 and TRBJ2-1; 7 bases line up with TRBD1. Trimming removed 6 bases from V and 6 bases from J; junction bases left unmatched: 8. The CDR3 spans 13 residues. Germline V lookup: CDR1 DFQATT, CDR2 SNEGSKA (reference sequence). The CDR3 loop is CSARTGPGNEQFF. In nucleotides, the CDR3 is TGCAGTGCCCGGACAGGTCCTGGCAATGAGCAGTTCTTC.

CDR3 residues: CASSASVGGRAGELFF. CDR3 in DNA: TGTGCCAGCAGCGCTAGTGTGGGCGGGAGGGCCGGGGAGCTGTTTTTT. The V gene is TRBV9, the J gene TRBJ2-2; 9 bases are shared with TRBD2. V lost 3 bases to trimming and J lost 6 bases; unmatched junction nucleotides: 9. Germline CDR1 is SGDLS and CDR2 is YYNGEE. This CDR3 region has 16 residues.

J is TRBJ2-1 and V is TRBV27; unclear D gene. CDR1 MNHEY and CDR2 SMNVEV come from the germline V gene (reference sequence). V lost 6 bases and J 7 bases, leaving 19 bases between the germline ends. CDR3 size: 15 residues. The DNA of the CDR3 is TGTGCCAGCAGCCTATTTGACCCTAATACAAATGAGCAGTTCTTC. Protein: CASSLFDPNTNEQFF.

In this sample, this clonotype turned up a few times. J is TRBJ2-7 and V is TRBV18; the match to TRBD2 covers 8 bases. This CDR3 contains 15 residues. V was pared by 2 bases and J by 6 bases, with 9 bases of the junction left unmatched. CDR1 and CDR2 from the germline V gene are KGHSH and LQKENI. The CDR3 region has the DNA TGTGCCAGCTCACCAACCGGGACTAGGGGCACCGAGCAGTACTTC. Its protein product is CASSPTGTRGTEQYF.

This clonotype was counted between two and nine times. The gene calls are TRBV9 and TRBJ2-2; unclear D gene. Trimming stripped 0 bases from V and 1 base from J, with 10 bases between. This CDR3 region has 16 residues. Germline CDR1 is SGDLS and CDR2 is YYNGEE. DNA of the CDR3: TGTGCCAGCAGCGTAGACGGCGGCCAGAACACCGGGGAGCTGTTTTTT. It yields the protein CASSVDGGQNTGELFF.

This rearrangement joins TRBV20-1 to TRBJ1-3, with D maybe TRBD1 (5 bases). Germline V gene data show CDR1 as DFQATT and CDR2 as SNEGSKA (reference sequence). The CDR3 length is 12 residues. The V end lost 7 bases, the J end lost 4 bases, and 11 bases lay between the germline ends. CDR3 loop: CSGGTPGNTIYF. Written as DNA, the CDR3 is TGCAGTGGAGGGACTCCGGGAAACACCATATATTTT.

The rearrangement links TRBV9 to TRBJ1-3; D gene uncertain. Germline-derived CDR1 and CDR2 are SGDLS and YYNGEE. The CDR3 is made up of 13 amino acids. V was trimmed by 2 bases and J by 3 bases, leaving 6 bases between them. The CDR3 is CASSVDHGNTIYF. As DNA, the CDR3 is TGTGCCAGCAGCGTCGACCATGGAAACACCATATATTTT.

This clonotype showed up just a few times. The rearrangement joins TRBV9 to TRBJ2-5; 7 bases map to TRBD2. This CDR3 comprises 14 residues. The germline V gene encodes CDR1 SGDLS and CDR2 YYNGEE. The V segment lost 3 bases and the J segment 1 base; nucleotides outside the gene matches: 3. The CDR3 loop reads CASSAASGQETQYF. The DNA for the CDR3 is TGTGCCAGCAGCGCAGCTAGCGGCCAAGAGACCCAGTACTTC. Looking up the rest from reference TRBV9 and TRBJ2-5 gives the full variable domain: DSGVTQTPKHLITATGQRVTLRCSPRSGDLSVYWYQQSLDQGLQFLIQYYNGEERAKGNILERFSAQQFPDLHSELNLSSLELGDSALYFCASSAASGQETQYFGPGTRLLVL.

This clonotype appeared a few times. The CDR3 sequence is CASTKDPGTEAFF. CDR3 bases: TGTGCCAGCACTAAGGACCCGGGGACTGAAGCTTTCTTT. The V and J genes are TRBV28 and TRBJ1-1; D not certain. Trimming removed 7 bases at V and 5 bases at J, with 14 bases between. CDR1 is MDHEN and CDR2 is SYDVKM in the germline V gene. This CDR3 has 13 amino acids.

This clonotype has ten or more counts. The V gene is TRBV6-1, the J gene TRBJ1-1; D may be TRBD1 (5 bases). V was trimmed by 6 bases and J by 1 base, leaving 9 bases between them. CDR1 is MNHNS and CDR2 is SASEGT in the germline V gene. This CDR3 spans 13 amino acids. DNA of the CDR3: TGTGCCAGCAGAGGGGCAGGGAACACTGAAGCTTTCTTT. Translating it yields CASRGAGNTEAFF.

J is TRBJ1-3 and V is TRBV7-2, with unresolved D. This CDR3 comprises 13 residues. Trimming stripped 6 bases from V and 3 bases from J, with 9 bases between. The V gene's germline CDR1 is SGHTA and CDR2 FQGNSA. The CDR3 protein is CASRSRNGNTIYF. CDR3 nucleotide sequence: TGTGCCAGCAGGTCCCGTAATGGAAACACCATATATTTT.

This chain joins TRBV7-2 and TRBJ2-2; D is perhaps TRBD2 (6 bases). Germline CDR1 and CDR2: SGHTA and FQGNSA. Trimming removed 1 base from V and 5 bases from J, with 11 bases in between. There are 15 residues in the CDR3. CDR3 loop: CASSLGLVATGELFF. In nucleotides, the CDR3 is TGTGCCAGCAGCTTAGGACTAGTTGCTACCGGGGAGCTGTTTTTT.

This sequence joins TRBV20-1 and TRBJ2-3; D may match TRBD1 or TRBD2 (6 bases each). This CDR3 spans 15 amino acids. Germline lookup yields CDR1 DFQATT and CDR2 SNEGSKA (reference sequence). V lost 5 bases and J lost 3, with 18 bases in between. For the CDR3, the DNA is TGCAGTGCTGGGGACGACAGGAGGGTGACAGATACGCAGTATTTT. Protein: CSAGDDRRVTDTQYF.

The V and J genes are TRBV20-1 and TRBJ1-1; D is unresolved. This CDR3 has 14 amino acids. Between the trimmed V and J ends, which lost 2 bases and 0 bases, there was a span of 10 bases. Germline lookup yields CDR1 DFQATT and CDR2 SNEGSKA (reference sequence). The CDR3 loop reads CSARSRVMNTEAFF. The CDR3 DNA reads TGCAGTGCTAGATCCCGGGTCATGAACACTGAAGCTTTCTTT.

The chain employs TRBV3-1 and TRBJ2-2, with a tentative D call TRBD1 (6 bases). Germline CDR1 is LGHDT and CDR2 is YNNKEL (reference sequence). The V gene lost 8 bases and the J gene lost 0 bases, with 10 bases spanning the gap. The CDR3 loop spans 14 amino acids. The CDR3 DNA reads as TGTGCCAGCGCCAGGGGCCCGAACACCGGGGAGCTGTTTTTT. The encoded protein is CASARGPNTGELFF.

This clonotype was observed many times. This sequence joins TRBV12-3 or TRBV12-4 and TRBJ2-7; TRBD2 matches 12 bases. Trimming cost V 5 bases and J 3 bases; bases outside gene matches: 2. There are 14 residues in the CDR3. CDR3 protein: CASSRTSGVYEQYF. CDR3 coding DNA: TGTGCCAGCAGTCGGACTAGCGGGGTCTACGAGCAGTACTTC.

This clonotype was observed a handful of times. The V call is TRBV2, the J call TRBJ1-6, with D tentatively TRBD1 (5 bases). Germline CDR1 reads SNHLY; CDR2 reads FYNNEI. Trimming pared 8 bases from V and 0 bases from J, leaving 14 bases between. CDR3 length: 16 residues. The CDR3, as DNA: TGTGCCAGCGGTGCGGGGGTGAGCTCCTATAATTCACCCCTCCACTTT. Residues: CASGAGVSSYNSPLHF.

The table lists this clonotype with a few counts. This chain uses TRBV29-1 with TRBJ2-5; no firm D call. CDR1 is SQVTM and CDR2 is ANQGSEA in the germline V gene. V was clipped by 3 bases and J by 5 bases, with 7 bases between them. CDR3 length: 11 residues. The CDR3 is CSVEVVETQYF. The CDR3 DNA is TGCAGCGTTGAGGTTGTTGAGACCCAGTACTTC.

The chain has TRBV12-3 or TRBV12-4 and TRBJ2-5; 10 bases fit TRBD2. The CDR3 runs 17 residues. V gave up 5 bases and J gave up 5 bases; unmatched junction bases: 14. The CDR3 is CASSTPGSGGGRETQYF. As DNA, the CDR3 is TGTGCCAGCAGTACGCCGGGCAGCGGGGGGGGTCGTGAGACCCAGTACTTC.

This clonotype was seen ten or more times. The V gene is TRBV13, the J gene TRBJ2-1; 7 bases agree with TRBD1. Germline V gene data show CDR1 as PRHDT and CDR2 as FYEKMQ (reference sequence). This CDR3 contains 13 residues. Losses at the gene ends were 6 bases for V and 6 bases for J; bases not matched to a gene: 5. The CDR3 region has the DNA TGTGCCAGCAGTCCGAGGACAGGCAATGAGCAGTTCTTC. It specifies CASSPRTGNEQFF. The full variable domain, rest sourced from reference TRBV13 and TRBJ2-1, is AAGVIQSPRHLIKEKRETATLKCYPIPRHDTVYWYQQGPGQDPQFLISFYEKMQSDKGSIPDRFSAQQFSDYHSELNMSSLELGDSALYFCASSPRTGNEQFFGPGTRLTVL.

The CDR3 loop reads CASRIGGTQYF. The CDR3, as DNA: TGCGCCAGCAGGATCGGAGGGACCCAGTACTTC. The genes are TRBV5-1 and TRBJ2-5; tentatively, D is TRBD2 (5 bases). This CDR3 contains 11 residues. The germline V gene has CDR1 SGHRS and CDR2 YFSETQ. Trimming took 5 bases from V and 7 from J, leaving 9 bases between them. Supplemented by reference TRBV5-1 and TRBJ2-5, the full variable domain reads KAGVTQTPRYLIKTRGQQVTLSCSPISGHRSVSWYQQTPGQGLQFLFEYFSETQRNKGNFPGRFSGRQFSNSRSEMNVSTLELGDSALYLCASRIGGTQYFGPGTRLLVL.

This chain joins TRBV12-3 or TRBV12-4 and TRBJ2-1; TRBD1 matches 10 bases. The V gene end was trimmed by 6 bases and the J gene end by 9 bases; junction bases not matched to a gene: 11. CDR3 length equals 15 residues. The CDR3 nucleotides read TGTGCCAGCAGCCGACAGGGGGCGGTTGGTAGTGAGCAGTTCTTC. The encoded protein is CASSRQGAVGSEQFF.

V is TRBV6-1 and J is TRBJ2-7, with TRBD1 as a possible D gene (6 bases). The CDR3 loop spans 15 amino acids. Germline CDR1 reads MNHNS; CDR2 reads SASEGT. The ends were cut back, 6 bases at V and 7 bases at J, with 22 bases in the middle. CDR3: CASRLTGTPSEEQYF. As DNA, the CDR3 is TGTGCCAGCAGACTTACCGGGACACCGAGCGAGGAGCAGTACTTC.